Described below is a single T cell receptor (beta chain) sequence and its context. The antigen it recognizes is unknown. No much larger clonotype is one base removed from it; base qualities were not supplied. From the germline V gene (reference sequence), CDR1 is MNHEY and CDR2 is SMNVEV. The CDR3 has 15 amino acids, counting the end cysteine and phenylalanine. Left in the record is the CDR3 DNA by itself, 45 bases read in frame from the first base. V was cut back by 7 bases and J by 1 base, leaving a gap of 16 bases between them. The data originate from a study of blood T cell repertoires in COVID-19 (dated by TCRdb to about 2020). At the level of the whole study: Collaborator samples came from the United States, Italy and Spain and covered acute and convalescent phases of COVID-19. The prospective study material was composed of cDNA or gDNA derived from T cells, B-cell-depleted T cells, or PBMCs. The dataset comprised deeply sampled blood TCRbeta repertoires from subjects exposed to, actively infected with, or recovered from COVID-19. A freely available public database, intended as a resource for researchers studying the immune response to SARS-CoV-2, is where the repertoires were released. Samples came from the ongoing ImmuneRACE study (first 160 participants) plus 1,254 subjects from 6 global collaborators. The sample metadata nearly always contained a de-identified subject ID, COVID-19 status, age in years and sex. Where HLA class I and class II types were available, the types were taken from metadata supplied by the sample provider, not from assay-based typing. The paper's findings and limits, for the study overall: How much clinical and demographic metadata was included differed by source and by participant, and the metadata was provided uncurated.

TCRbeta CDR3 regions were amplified from genomic DNA by means of the immunoSEQ Assay, a bias-controlled multiplex PCR. The published analysis was carried out like this. Nucleated cell counts per sample were estimated from amplification of reference gene primers within the assay. To quantify the absolute abundance of each unique TCRbeta CDR3 rearrangement, sequence reads were collapsed and filtered. Productive Simpson clonality was computed per sample as the square root of Simpson's diversity index over productive rearrangements. Here the immuneACCESS table is served through TCRdb, limited to in-frame sequences with V and J called. Missing clones are a known gap in these copies; in checked studies unresolved V genes cover under half, and the rest lacks a known reason. The V and J calls and clone size were taken over from that table, and D and trimming were inferred from the DNA. A total of 65,000 to 70,000 clones appear in this sample, roughly 87% of them only once. The ten largest clones take up roughly 19% of the sample.

Whole blood was collected in K2EDTA tubes by collaborating institutions according to the institutions' own protocols. For TCRbeta analysis, collaborators shipped samples as frozen whole blood, isolated PBMCs, or DNA extracted from either of those sample types. The rearrangement joined TRBV27 to TRBJ1-1; perhaps TRBD1 is the D gene, with 5 bases matching. What was sequenced was peripheral blood. The clonotype originates from a woman of 80 years or more with acute or convalescent COVID-19. The DNA sequence is given as TGTGCCAGCACCTTAGGGCACGGACAGAACACTGAAGCTTTCTTT. This codes for CASTLGHGQNTEAFF.